The sequence of this T cell receptor beta chain was determined in a study of CD8 T cells in ankylosing spondylitis. At least ten counts were recorded for this clonotype. What it recognizes is unknown. The study, taken as a whole, reports: Disease-linked clones were reportedly significantly enriched in matched ankylosing spondylitis synovial fluid.

Using its own MiXCR run on the 5' RACE reads, TCRdb lists one record per CDR3 protein. The sample shows around 150,000 distinct CDR3 sequences, around 7.9% of them seen only once. CDR1 is SGHRS, CDR2 YFSETQ, per germline. Trimming took 1 base from V and 5 from J, leaving 12 bases between them. The length of the CDR3 is 14 residues. The V call is TRBV5-1, the J call TRBJ1-1; tentatively, D is TRBD1 (5 bases). This sequence was found in a female donor with ankylosing spondylitis or in good health (not recorded which). The sequencing input was blood, either unsorted or a sorted T cell fraction (not recorded which). For the CDR3, the DNA is TGCGCCAGCAGCTTGATAGACAGAGCGACTGAAGCTTTCTTT. Encoded protein: CASSLIDRATEAFF.